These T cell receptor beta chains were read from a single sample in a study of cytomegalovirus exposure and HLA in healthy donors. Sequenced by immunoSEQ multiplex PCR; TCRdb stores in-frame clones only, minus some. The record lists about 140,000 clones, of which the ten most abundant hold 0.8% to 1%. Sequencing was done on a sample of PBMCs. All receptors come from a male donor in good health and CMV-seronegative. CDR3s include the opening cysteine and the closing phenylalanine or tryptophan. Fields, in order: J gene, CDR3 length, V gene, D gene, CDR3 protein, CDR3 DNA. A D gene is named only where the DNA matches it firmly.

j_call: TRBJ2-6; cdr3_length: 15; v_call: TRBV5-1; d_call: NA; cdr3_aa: CASSSGARGANVLTF; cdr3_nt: TGCGCCAGCAGCTCAGGGGCTCGTGGGGCCAACGTCCTGACTTTC
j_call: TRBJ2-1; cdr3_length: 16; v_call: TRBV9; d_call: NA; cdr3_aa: CASSVGIRRTDNEQFF; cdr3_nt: TGTGCCAGCAGCGTAGGGATTCGGAGGACCGACAATGAGCAGTTCTTC
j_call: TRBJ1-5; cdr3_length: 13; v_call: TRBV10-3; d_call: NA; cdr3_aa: CATGGIENQPQHF; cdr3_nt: TGTGCTACCGGGGGGATAGAGAATCAGCCCCAGCATTTT
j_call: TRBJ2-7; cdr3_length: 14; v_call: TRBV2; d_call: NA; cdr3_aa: CASSEEQGPYEQYF; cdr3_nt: TGTGCCAGCAGTGAAGAGCAGGGCCCCTACGAGCAGTACTTC
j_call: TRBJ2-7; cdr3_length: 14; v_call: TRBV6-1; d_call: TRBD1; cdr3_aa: CASSGRDRAGEQYF; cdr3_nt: TGTGCCAGCAGCGGCCGAGACAGGGCCGGCGAGCAGTACTTC
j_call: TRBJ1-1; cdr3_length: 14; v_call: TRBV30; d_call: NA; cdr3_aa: CAWSALGGTSEAFF; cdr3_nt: TGTGCCTGGAGTGCCTTGGGGGGTACTTCTGAAGCTTTCTTT
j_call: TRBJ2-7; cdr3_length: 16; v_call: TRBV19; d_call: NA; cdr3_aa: CASSIGGIRSTYEQYF; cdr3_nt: TGTGCCAGTAGTATAGGTGGCATTCGATCAACCTACGAGCAGTACTTC
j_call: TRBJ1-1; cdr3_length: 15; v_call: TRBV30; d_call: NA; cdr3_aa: CAWSALGTAATEAFF; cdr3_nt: TGTGCCTGGAGTGCGTTGGGGACTGCGGCGACTGAAGCTTTCTTT
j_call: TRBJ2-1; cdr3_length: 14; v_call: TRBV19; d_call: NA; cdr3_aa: CASKEGRRGDEQFF; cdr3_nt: TGTGCCAGTAAAGAGGGCCGCCGAGGAGACGAGCAGTTCTTC
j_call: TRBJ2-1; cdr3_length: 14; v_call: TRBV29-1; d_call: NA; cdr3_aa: CSGTGTTRWNEQFF; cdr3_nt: TGCAGCGGTACCGGGACAACAAGGTGGAATGAGCAGTTCTTC
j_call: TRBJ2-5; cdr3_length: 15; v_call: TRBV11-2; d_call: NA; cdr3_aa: CASSVRVAQGETQYF; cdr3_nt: TGTGCCAGCAGCGTGCGGGTGGCCCAAGGGGAGACCCAGTACTTC
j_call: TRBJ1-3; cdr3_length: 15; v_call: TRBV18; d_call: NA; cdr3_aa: CASSPQGLAGNTIYF; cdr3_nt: TGTGCCAGCTCACCTCAGGGTTTAGCTGGAAACACCATATATTTT
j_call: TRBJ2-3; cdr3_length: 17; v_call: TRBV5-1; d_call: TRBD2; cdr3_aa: CASSLAITGGPRDTQYF; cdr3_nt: TGCGCCAGCAGCTTGGCCATAACGGGAGGGCCCCGAGATACGCAGTATTTT
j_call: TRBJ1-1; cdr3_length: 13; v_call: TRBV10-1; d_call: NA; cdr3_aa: CASSERSMAEAFF; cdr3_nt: TGCGCCAGCAGTGAGCGGAGTATGGCTGAAGCTTTCTTT
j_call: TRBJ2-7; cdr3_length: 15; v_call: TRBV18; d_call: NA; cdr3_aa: CASSPMAQGTYEQYF; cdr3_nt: TGTGCCAGCTCACCAATGGCACAGGGGACTTACGAGCAGTACTTC
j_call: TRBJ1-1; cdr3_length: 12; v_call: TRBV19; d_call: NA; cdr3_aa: CASNSRNTEAFF; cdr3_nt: TGTGCCAGTAACAGTCGGAACACTGAAGCTTTCTTT
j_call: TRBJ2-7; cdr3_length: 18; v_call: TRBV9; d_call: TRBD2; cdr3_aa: CASRLQGTSGGPSYEQYF; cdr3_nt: TGTGCCAGCAGACTGCAAGGGACTAGCGGGGGTCCTTCCTACGAGCAGTACTTC
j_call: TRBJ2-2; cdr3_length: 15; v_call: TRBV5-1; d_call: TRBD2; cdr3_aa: CASSLGGSIGGELFF; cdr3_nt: TGCGCCAGCAGCTTGGGCGGGAGTATCGGCGGGGAGCTGTTTTTT
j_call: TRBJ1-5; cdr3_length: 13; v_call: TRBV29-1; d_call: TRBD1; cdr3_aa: CSAGGQGLQPQHF; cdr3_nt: TGCAGCGCCGGGGGACAGGGTTTACAGCCCCAGCATTTT
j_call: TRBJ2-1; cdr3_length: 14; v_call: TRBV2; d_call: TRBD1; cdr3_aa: CASSGTTGGYEQFF; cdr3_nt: TGTGCCAGCAGTGGTACGACAGGGGGCTATGAGCAGTTCTTC
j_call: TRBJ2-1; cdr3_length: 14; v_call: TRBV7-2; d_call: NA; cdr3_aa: CASSFISTGNEQFF; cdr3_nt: TGTGCCAGCAGCTTCATCTCGACGGGCAATGAGCAGTTCTTC
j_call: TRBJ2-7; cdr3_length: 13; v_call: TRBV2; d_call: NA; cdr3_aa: CASHTHSNYEQYF; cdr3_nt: TGTGCCAGCCACACCCACAGCAACTACGAGCAGTACTTC
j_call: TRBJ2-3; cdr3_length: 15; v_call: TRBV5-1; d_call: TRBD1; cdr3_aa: CASFTGALSTDTQYF; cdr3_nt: TGCGCCAGCTTTACAGGGGCCCTCAGCACAGATACGCAGTATTTT
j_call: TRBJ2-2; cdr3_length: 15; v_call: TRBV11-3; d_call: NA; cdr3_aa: CASSLGGASTGELFF; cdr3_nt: TGTGCCAGCAGCTTAGGCGGGGCTAGTACCGGGGAGCTGTTTTTT
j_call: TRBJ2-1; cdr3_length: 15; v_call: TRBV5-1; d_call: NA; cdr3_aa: CASSLDQGSPREQFF; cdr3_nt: TGCGCCAGCAGTTTAGACCAGGGGTCCCCGCGTGAGCAGTTCTTC
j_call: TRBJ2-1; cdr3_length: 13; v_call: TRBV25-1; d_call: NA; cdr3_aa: CASSGIGVDEQFF; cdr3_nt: TGTGCCAGCAGTGGAATAGGGGTTGATGAGCAGTTCTTC
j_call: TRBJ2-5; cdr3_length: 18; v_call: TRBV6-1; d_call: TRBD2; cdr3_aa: CASSEVGLAGGGRETQYF; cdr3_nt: TGTGCCAGCAGTGAAGTGGGACTAGCGGGAGGTGGAAGAGAGACCCAGTACTTC
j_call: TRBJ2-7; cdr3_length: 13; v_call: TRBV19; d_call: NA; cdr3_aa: CASSIPGHYEQYF; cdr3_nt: TGTGCCAGTAGTATTCCGGGACACTACGAGCAGTACTTC
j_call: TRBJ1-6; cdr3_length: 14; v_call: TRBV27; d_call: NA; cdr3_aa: CASRYRAYNSPLHF; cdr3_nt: TGTGCCAGCAGGTACAGGGCCTATAATTCACCCCTCCACTTT
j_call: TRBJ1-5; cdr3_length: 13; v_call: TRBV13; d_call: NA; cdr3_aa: CASSLGRDQPQHF; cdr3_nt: TGTGCCAGCAGCTTAGGCCGCGATCAGCCCCAGCATTTT
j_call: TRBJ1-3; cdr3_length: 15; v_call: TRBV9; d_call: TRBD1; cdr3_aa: CASSRGDREVLTIYF; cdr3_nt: TGTGCCAGCAGCAGGGGGGACAGGGAAGTTCTCACCATATATTTT
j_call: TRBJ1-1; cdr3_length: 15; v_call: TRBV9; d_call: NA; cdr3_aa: CASSVGAMGNTEAFF; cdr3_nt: TGTGCCAGCAGCGTAGGGGCAATGGGGAACACTGAAGCTTTCTTT
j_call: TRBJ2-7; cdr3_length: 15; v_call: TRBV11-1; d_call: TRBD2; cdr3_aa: CASSIGTSGNYEQYF; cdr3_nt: TGTGCCAGCAGCATTGGGACTAGCGGGAACTACGAGCAGTACTTC